This T cell receptor (beta chain) appears in the sequencing data of a study of cytomegalovirus exposure and HLA in healthy donors. Points from the study as a whole: Most subjects' HLA-A and HLA-B alleles were reportedly predicted from TCR beta sequences.

A remark on this clone: Its antigen remains unknown.

The V gene end was trimmed by 4 bases and the J gene end by 11 bases; junction bases not matched to a gene: 5. The CDR3 runs to 12 residues. Germline V gene data show CDR1 as SEHNR and CDR2 as FQNEAQ (reference sequence). The PCR had 60 Vbeta and 13 Jbeta primers. Produced via immunoSEQ multiplex PCR; TCRdb's table is partial and in-frame only. The table has about 140,000 clones, roughly 82% seen once; the top ten hold 3% to 3.5%. Sequenced material: PBMCs. The sequence was collected from a young man in good health and CMV-seropositive. V gene TRBV7-9 combines with J gene TRBJ1-1; the match to TRBD1 covers 9 bases. The CDR3 nucleotides are TGTGCCAGCAGCTCCCCGGGACAGGGCGCTTTCTTT. This sequence encodes CASSSPGQGAFF.